The 6 T cell receptor beta chains listed next were all sequenced from one sample in a study of blood T cell repertoires in COVID-19. TCRdb's copy holds only in-frame clones and misses some; the assay was immunoSEQ multiplex PCR. This sample carries about 250,000 clones, approximately 86% of them seen once, and the ten largest clones take roughly 6.3%. What was sequenced was PBMCs or T cells enriched from blood (not recorded which). These receptor sequences come from a woman aged 25 to 39 with acute COVID-19.

This clone came up once. The chain couples TRBV5-4 to TRBJ1-3, with D perhaps TRBD1 (6 bases). Germline CDR1 and CDR2: SGHNT and YYREEE (reference sequence). V was cut by 3 bases and J by 0 bases, with 10 bases left in between. The CDR3 has 15 residues. This chain's CDR3 is CASSWGLSSGNTIYF. CDR3 sequence (DNA): TGTGCCAGCAGCTGGGGGCTGAGCTCTGGAAACACCATATATTTT. The full variable domain, its missing parts supplied by reference TRBV5-4 and TRBJ1-3, is ETGVTQSPTHLIKTRGQQVTLRCSSQSGHNTVSWYQQALGQGPQFIFQYYREEENGRGNFPPRFSGLQFPNYSSELNVNALELDDSALYLCASSWGLSSGNTIYFGEGSWLTVV.

CDR3 residues: CASSFAGYSTEAFF. The CDR3 DNA is TGCGCCAGCAGCTTCGCGGGGTATAGCACTGAAGCTTTCTTT. The rearrangement links TRBV5-1 to TRBJ1-1, with D hard to call. There are 14 residues in the CDR3. CDR1 and CDR2 from the germline V gene are SGHRS and YFSETQ. V gave up 2 bases and J gave up 4 bases, with 12 bases separating them.

This chain uses TRBV15 with TRBJ1-4, with a possible D match to TRBD1 (6 bases). There are 15 residues in the CDR3. V was cut by 4 bases and J by 8 bases, with 17 bases left in between. The V gene's germline CDR1 is LNHNV and CDR2 YYDKDF (reference sequence). The CDR3 DNA reads as TGTGCCACCAGCATACCACAGGGCGAAGACGAAAAACTGTTTTTT. As protein: CATSIPQGEDEKLFF.

The chain has TRBV10-3 and TRBJ1-1; TRBD1 is a possible D gene (6 bases). V lost 6 bases, J lost 4 bases, and 15 bases lay in between. Germline V CDR1 and CDR2: ENHRY, SYGVKD. The CDR3 loop spans 14 amino acids. Written as DNA, the CDR3 is TGTGCCATCAGGGGGGCGGGTGCGGGCACTGAAGCTTTCTTT. As protein: CAIRGAGAGTEAFF.

There are a few counts of this clone. The V call is TRBV2, the J call TRBJ1-5; TRBD1 might be the D (5 bases). The V end lost 5 bases, the J end lost 4 bases, and 9 bases lay between the germline ends. This CDR3 comprises 13 residues. CDR1 is SNHLY, CDR2 FYNNEI, per germline. CDR3 bases: TGTGCCAGCAGTTCTGACAGAAATCAGCCCCAGCATTTT. Translated: CASSSDRNQPQHF.

This clone appeared a few times. Germline is not matched at one junction end, which may reflect a read error. V is TRBV6-1 and J is TRBJ1-3, with a tentative D call TRBD1 (6 bases). Germline loops: CDR1 MNHNS, CDR2 SASEGT. The CDR3 runs 16 residues. The CDR3: CASREGQFFSGNTIYF. CDR3 DNA: TGTGCCAGCAGGGAAGGACAGTTCTTCTCTGGAAACACCATATATTTT.